This passage covers 16 T cell receptor beta chains from one sample sequenced in a study of cytomegalovirus exposure and HLA in healthy donors. The data were produced by immunoSEQ multiplex PCR, yet TCRdb's version contains in-frame clones alone and is incomplete. The data show roughly 190,000 clones, with around nine tenths seen just once and approximately 7.7% held by the top ten. The sequenced sample was PBMCs. The receptors shown here come from a young man in good health and CMV-seropositive.

The genes are TRBV7-2 and TRBJ1-5; D unclear. With 3 bases removed from V and 1 base from J, the gap between germline ends came to 10 bases. Germline V gene data show CDR1 as SGHTA and CDR2 as FQGNSA. This CDR3 is built from 15 residues. DNA of the CDR3: TGTGCCAGCAGCTTTACGTCTCAGAGCAATCAGCCCCAGCATTTT. Its translation is CASSFTSQSNQPQHF.

This chain joins TRBV27 and TRBJ2-1; 10 bases fit TRBD2. Germline CDR1 and CDR2: MNHEY and SMNVEV (reference sequence). J gave up 3 bases and V 5 bases, and 4 bases lay outside the gene matches. This CDR3 has 15 amino acids. CDR3 bases: TGTGCCAGCAGTCTAGCGGGAGCAGGCTACAATGAGCAGTTCTTC. This encodes CASSLAGAGYNEQFF.

This clone was seen a single time. This sequence joins TRBV19 and TRBJ1-4; D remains ambiguous. The V and J ends lost 3 bases and 4 bases respectively, with 12 bases between them. CDR1 is LNHDA and CDR2 is SQIVND in the germline V gene (reference sequence). The CDR3 is made up of 15 amino acids. CDR3 region: CASSMEMNLNEKLFF. In DNA form, the CDR3 reads TGTGCCAGTAGTATGGAAATGAACCTTAATGAAAAACTGTTTTTT.

V usage is TRBV27 and J usage is TRBJ2-3; D remains ambiguous. V was pared by 1 base and J by 0 bases, with 11 bases between. There are 16 residues in the CDR3. Germline V lookup: CDR1 MNHEY, CDR2 SMNVEV (reference sequence). The CDR3, as DNA: TGTGCCAGCAGTTTATACTCACTCTCTAGCACAGATACGCAGTATTTT. Translated, it gives CASSLYSLSSTDTQYF.

This clone showed up just once. The V and J genes are TRBV11-3 and TRBJ2-3, with a tentative D call TRBD1 (5 bases). The CDR3 consists of 16 residues. V gave up 1 base and J gave up 6 bases, with 17 bases separating them. The V gene's germline CDR1 is SGHNT and CDR2 YENEEA. The CDR3 spells CASSLGRTLSADTQYF. The CDR3 nucleotides read TGTGCCAGCAGCTTAGGGCGGACATTGTCAGCGGATACGCAGTATTTT.

The chain is built from TRBV5-6 and TRBJ2-7; D is uncertain. Trimming pared 2 bases from V and 3 bases from J, leaving 6 bases between. In germline, CDR1 is SGHDT, CDR2 YYEEEE. The CDR3 totals 12 residues. The CDR3 loop is CASSFGYYEQYF. For the CDR3, the DNA is TGTGCCAGCAGCTTCGGCTACTACGAGCAGTACTTC. Drawing the rest from reference TRBV5-6 and TRBJ2-7, the complete variable domain is DAGVTQSPTHLIKTRGQQVTLRCSPKSGHDTVSWYQQALGQGPQFIFQYYEEEERQRGNFPDRFSGHQFPNYSSELNVNALLLGDSALYLCASSFGYYEQYFGPGTRLTVT.

V and J are TRBV29-1 and TRBJ1-2; possibly TRBD1 for D (6 bases). The germline V gene encodes CDR1 SQVTM and CDR2 ANQGSEA. This CDR3 contains 12 residues. Trimming shortened V by 5 bases and J by 10 bases, and 17 bases separated the two germline ends. The CDR3, as DNA: TGCAGCGTTTTAGGCCCGGGGGCAACCTACACCTTC. This encodes CSVLGPGATYTF.

V usage is TRBV5-6 and J usage is TRBJ2-7, with TRBD1 as a possible D gene (6 bases). This CDR3 region has 16 residues. Germline lookup yields CDR1 SGHDT and CDR2 YYEEEE. Between the trimmed V and J ends, which lost 4 bases and 7 bases, there was a span of 24 bases. CDR3 DNA sequence: TGTGCCAGCAGCCGCATATCTGTTGGGGGCTGGGGGGAGCAGTACTTC. Translated: CASSRISVGGWGEQYF.

J is TRBJ2-7 and V is TRBV7-2; TRBD1 matches at 10 bases. Unmatched junction bases numbered 5, after V lost 1 base and J lost 2 bases. Looked up from germline, CDR1 is SGHTA and CDR2 is FQGNSA. The CDR3 spans 16 residues. The CDR3 sequence: CASSLVGQGRPYEQYF. Here the CDR3 DNA reads TGTGCCAGCAGCTTAGTGGGACAGGGGAGACCCTACGAGCAGTACTTC.

This clone has a single count. V usage is TRBV5-4 and J usage is TRBJ1-6; 10 bases line up with TRBD1. V gave up 4 bases and J gave up 10 bases; unmatched junction bases: 8. Germline lookup yields CDR1 SGHNT and CDR2 YYREEE (reference sequence). The CDR3 covers 15 residues. CDR3 DNA: TGTGCCAGCAGCCTACCCGGGACAGGGGTATCACCCCTCCACTTT. Protein: CASSLPGTGVSPLHF.

V gene TRBV9 combines with J gene TRBJ1-3; a possible D gene is TRBD1 (5 bases). CDR3 length: 24 residues. The germline V and J ends were trimmed by 3 bases and 0 bases, with 37 bases remaining between them. Germline V lookup: CDR1 SGDLS, CDR2 YYNGEE. The CDR3 sequence: CASSGRILQTGPLLSFSSGNTIYF. The CDR3 region has the DNA TGTGCCAGCAGCGGTCGTATTTTACAAACGGGACCTCTACTATCGTTTAGCTCTGGAAACACCATATATTTT.

The V call is TRBV6-5, the J call TRBJ2-2, with no clear D. CDR1 and CDR2 from the germline V gene are MNHEY and SVGAGI. V lost 4 bases, J lost 4 bases, and 10 bases lay in between. The CDR3 runs to 14 residues. The CDR3 sequence: CASSFPQATGELFF. For the CDR3, the DNA is TGTGCCAGCAGTTTCCCCCAGGCCACCGGGGAGCTGTTTTTT.

This chain connects TRBV6-1 to TRBJ1-1, with 10 bases aligning to TRBD1. There are 13 residues in the CDR3. The V and J ends lost 6 bases and 6 bases, in that order; junction bases with no gene match: 4. The germline CDR1 and CDR2 sequences are MNHNS and SASEGT. The CDR3 DNA sequence: TGTGCCAGCAGAAGACAGGGGGCGGCTGAAGCTTTCTTT. Translation gives CASRRQGAAEAFF.

The chain joins TRBV28 to TRBJ2-7; D not resolved. The CDR3 totals 14 residues. V was shortened by 6 bases and J by 0 bases, with 12 bases between the two germline ends. CDR1 is MDHEN and CDR2 is SYDVKM in the germline V gene. For the CDR3, the DNA is TGTGCCAGCAGCCCTCTCCCCGACTCCTACGAGCAGTACTTC. It encodes CASSPLPDSYEQYF.

The V gene is TRBV28, the J gene TRBJ1-5; D may be TRBD1 (5 bases). CDR3 length equals 13 residues. CDR1 is MDHEN and CDR2 is SYDVKM in the germline V gene. Trimming removed 11 bases from V and 1 base from J, with 12 bases in between. CDR3 sequence (DNA): TGTGCCGCCAACAGGCGGAGCAATCAGCCCCAGCATTTT. Translated: CAANRRSNQPQHF.

The rearrangement links TRBV4-1 to TRBJ2-7, with 8 bases that match TRBD2. Germline assignment: CDR1 MGHRA and CDR2 YSYEKL. The V and J ends lost 1 base and 7 bases, in that order; junction bases with no gene match: 3. The CDR3 length is 13 residues. CDR3 sequence (DNA): TGCGCCAGCAGCCAAGGACTAGCGTGGGAGCAGTACTTC. Translating it yields CASSQGLAWEQYF.